This T cell receptor (beta chain) was identified during a study of T cells in localized non-small cell lung cancer. Only in-frame clones appear in the TCRdb table, and some are missing; sequencing was by immunoSEQ multiplex PCR. The table has roughly 89,000 clones, roughly 90% seen once. The V gene's germline CDR1 is MNHNS and CDR2 SASEGT. Trimming left V 1 base short and J 3 bases short, with 5 bases between. The CDR3 is 13 residues long. Here the sequenced sample was PBMCs, taken before any cancer treatment. This TCR was sampled from a woman aged 35 to 70 with stage II squamous cell lung carcinoma. This chain links TRBV6-1 with TRBJ2-3; no clear D. CDR3: CASSEERTDTQYF. CDR3 in DNA: TGTGCCAGCAGTGAAGAGCGTACAGATACGCAGTATTTT.